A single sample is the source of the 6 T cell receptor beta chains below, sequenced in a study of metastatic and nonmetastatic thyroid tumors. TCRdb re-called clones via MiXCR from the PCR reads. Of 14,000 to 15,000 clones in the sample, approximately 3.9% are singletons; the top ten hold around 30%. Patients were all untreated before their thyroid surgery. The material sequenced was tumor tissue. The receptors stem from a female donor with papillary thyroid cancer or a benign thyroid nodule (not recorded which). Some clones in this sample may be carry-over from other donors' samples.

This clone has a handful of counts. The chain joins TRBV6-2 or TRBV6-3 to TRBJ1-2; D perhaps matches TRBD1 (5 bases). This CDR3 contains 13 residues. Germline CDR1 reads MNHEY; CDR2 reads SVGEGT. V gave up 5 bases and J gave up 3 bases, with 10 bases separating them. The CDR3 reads CASSPQADYGYTF. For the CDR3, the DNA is TGTGCCAGCAGTCCACAGGCAGACTATGGCTACACCTTC.

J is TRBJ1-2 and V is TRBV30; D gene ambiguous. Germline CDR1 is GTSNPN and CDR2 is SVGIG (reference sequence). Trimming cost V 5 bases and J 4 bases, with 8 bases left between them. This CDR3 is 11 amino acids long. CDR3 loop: CAWGSLYGYTF. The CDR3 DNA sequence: TGTGCCTGGGGGTCACTCTATGGCTACACCTTC.

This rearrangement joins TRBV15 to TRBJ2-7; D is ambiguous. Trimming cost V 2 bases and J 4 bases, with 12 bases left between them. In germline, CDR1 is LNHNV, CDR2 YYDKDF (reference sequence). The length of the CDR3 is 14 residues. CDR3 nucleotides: TGTGCCACCAGCAGAACCCTCCCATCGTACGAGCAGTACTTC. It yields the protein CATSRTLPSYEQYF.

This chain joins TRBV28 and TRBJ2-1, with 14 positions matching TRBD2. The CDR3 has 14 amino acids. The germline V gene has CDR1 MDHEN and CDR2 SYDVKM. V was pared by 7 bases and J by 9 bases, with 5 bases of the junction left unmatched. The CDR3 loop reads CASILTSGGGEQFF. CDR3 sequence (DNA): TGTGCCAGCATATTGACTAGCGGGGGGGGTGAGCAGTTCTTC.

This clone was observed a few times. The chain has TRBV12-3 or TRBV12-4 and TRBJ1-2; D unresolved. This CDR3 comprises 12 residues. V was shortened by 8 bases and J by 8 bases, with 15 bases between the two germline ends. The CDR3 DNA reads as TGTGCCAGCGGAGAACGGTTCTTGGGCTACACCTTC. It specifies CASGERFLGYTF.

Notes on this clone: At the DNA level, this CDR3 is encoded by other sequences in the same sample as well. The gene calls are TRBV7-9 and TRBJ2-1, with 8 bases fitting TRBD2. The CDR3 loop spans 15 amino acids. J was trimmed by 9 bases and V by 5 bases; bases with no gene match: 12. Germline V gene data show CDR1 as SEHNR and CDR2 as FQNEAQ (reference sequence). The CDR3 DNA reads TGTGCCAGCAGCGCGACTAGCGTCAGGATGGTTGAGCAGTTCTTC. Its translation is CASSATSVRMVEQFF.